The rows below give T cell receptor beta chains drawn from one sample of a study of long-term antiretroviral therapy in people with HIV. Profiling relied on immunoSEQ multiplex PCR, and the TCRdb table lists in-frame clones only, not all of them. The sample shows 35,000 to 50,000 clones, around 86% of them seen only once. The sample consisted of unsorted PBMCs, taken 0.1 years before starting antiretroviral therapy. The receptors derive from a woman in her forties or fifties with HIV. CDR3s include the opening cysteine and the closing phenylalanine or tryptophan. The order of the fields is D gene, J gene, clone size, V gene, CDR3 DNA, CDR3 protein. The D gene is left open where the match is weak. Clone size is shown for a subset of rows, as once, few, many or a class of expanded clone.

.,TRBJ1-1,.,TRBV6-5,TGTGCCAGCAGACCCTCACACTCTGACACTGAAGCTTTCTTT,CASRPSHSDTEAFF
.,TRBJ2-6,.,TRBV5-6,TGTGCCAGCAGCGTACAGTACTCTGGGGCCAACGTCCTGACTTTC,CASSVQYSGANVLTF
.,TRBJ2-3,.,TRBV29-1,TGCAGCGTTGTGCTTCAGGGGACAGATACGCAGTATTTT,CSVVLQGTDTQYF
.,TRBJ1-2,few,TRBV27,TGTGCCAGCAGTTTCCTTGGTTCACCCCTCACCTTC,CASSFLGSPLTF
.,TRBJ2-3,.,TRBV5-5,TGTGCCAGCAACCTCGTGGTGCAGACAGATACGCAGTATTTT,CASNLVVQTDTQYF
.,TRBJ2-7,.,TRBV7-2,TGTGCCAGCAGCTTAGTGAGGGGAGAGTACGAGCAGTACTTC,CASSLVRGEYEQYF
.,TRBJ2-5,.,TRBV12-5,TGTGCTAGTGGTTTGGTCCTAGGGAACGCCCCAGAGACCCAGTACTTC,CASGLVLGNAPETQYF
.,TRBJ1-2,.,TRBV6-5,TGTGCCAGCACAGGGGACAACTATGGCTACACCTTC,CASTGDNYGYTF
TRBD1,TRBJ1-1,.,TRBV5-4,TGTGCCAGCAGCTTGGGGGGGACAGGGACGAGGGAAGCTTTCTTT,CASSLGGTGTREAFF
TRBD1,TRBJ1-3,.,TRBV2,TGTGCCAGTTACCCCGGGACAGGACCGTACACCATATATTTT,CASYPGTGPYTIYF
TRBD1,TRBJ2-7,.,TRBV29-1,TGCAGCGTTGAGGGGCAGGGGGCCTACGAGCAGTACTTC,CSVEGQGAYEQYF
.,TRBJ1-1,.,TRBV4-1,TGCGCCAGCAGCCAGGGACCATTCTTTGGGGGAGCCAACACTGAAGCTTTCTTT,CASSQGPFFGGANTEAFF
.,TRBJ2-5,.,TRBV4-2,TGTGCCAGCAGCCAAGGGGGGACGGGATCGCCCAAAGAGACCCAGTACTTC,CASSQGGTGSPKETQYF
.,TRBJ1-4,.,TRBV7-6,TGTGCCAGCAGCCTCAGAGTCCCCAATGAAAAACTGTTTTTT,CASSLRVPNEKLFF
TRBD2,TRBJ2-3,.,TRBV7-7,TGTGCTAGCAGCTTATTAGCGGGGGGCACAGATACGCAGTATTTT,CASSLLAGGTDTQYF
.,TRBJ2-7,once,TRBV14,TGTGCCAGCAGCCAAGTAAGCTACGAGCAGTACTTC,CASSQVSYEQYF
.,TRBJ2-2,.,TRBV9,TGTGCCAGCAGCTCTCAGGGAAACACCGGGGAGCTGTTTTTT,CASSSQGNTGELFF